The sample holds a few counts of the clone carrying this T cell receptor (beta chain). Its antigen is unknown. The data originate from a study of beta chain features in type 1 diabetes. The CDR3 sequence is 15 residues long. The authors reverse transcribed all of the isolated RNA, so sequencing captured expressed TCRB transcripts. Sequenced by immunoSEQ multiplex PCR; TCRdb stores in-frame clones only, minus some. The sample holds hundreds of thousands of clones; around 7.6% are singletons and the top ten take less than 0.5%. CD4+ naive, central memory, regulatory and stem cell-like memory subsets were isolated by sorting on CD45RO/CCR7/CD25/CD127/CD95/CD27. Broader study findings: All four CD4+ subsets from Type 1 diabetes patients carried moderately but significantly shorter TCRB CDR3s. Cells with high TCR expression could be over-represented by cDNA sequencing.

The chain has TRBV21-1 and TRBJ2-7; TRBD2, the D gene given by the table, was not confirmed from the DNA. TRBV21-1 is classified as a pseudogene. The sequence was collected from a woman aged 18-29 years in good health. Source material: central memory CD4+ T cells from blood. The CDR3 reads CASSKWQRESYEQYF. DNA for the CDR3: TGTGCCAGCAGCAAATGGCAACGGGAGTCCTACGAGCAGTACTTC.